This T cell receptor beta chain was observed in a study of T cell responses to AZD1222 COVID-19 vaccine. J was trimmed by 6 bases and V by 1 base; bases with no gene match: 12. The V gene's germline CDR1 is SGHVS and CDR2 FQNEAQ. The CDR3 contains 16 residues. The repertoire was sequenced with immunoSEQ multiplex PCR; TCRdb's copy has only in-frame clones and lacks some. The sample records about 100,000 clones, nearly 90% being singletons. The specimen was peripheral blood, collected 28 days after the second AZD1222 dose. The J gene is TRBJ2-7, the V gene TRBV7-8, with 7 nucleotides matching TRBD2. The receptor was derived from an adult who received the AZD1222 COVID-19 vaccine. Here the CDR3 reads CASSLGLAAPAAEQYF. CDR3 in DNA: TGTGCCAGCAGCTTAGGGCTAGCGGCCCCCGCGGCCGAGCAGTACTTC.